This T cell receptor (beta chain) was captured by sequencing in a study of blood T cell repertoires in COVID-19. V shed 2 bases and J 6 bases; nucleotides not matched to a gene: 2. This CDR3 spans 16 amino acids. Germline loops: CDR1 SGHNT, CDR2 YYREEE (reference sequence). Method: immunoSEQ multiplex PCR; TCRdb's copy keeps in-frame clones and lacks some. The table lists about 220,000 clones, roughly 84% of them singletons. The receptor was isolated from a woman aged 40 to 50 who had recovered from COVID-19. The sequenced sample was PBMCs or T cells enriched from blood (not recorded which). This chain uses TRBV5-4 with TRBJ2-2, with 15 bases aligning to TRBD2. The CDR3 loop is CASSFGLAGGAGELFF. CDR3 nucleotides: TGTGCCAGCAGCTTTGGACTAGCGGGAGGGGCCGGGGAGCTGTTTTTT.